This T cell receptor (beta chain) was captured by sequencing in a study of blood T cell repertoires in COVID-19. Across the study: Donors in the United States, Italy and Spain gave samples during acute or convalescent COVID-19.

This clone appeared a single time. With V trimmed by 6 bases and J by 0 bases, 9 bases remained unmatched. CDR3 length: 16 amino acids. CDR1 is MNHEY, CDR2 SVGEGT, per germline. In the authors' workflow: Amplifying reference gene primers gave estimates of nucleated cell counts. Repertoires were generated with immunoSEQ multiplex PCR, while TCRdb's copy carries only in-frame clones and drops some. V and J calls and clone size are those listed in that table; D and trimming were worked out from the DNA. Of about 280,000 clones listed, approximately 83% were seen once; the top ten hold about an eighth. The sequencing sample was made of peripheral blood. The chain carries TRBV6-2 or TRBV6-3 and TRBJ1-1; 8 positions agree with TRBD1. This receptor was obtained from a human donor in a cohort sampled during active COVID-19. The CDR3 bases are TGTGCCAGCAGCCCTCGTTGGGGACAGGTGAACACTGAAGCTTTCTTT. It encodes CASSPRWGQVNTEAFF.